One and the same sample provided the 10 T cell receptor beta chains below, sequenced in a study of cytomegalovirus exposure and HLA in healthy donors. The PCR had 60 Vbeta and 13 Jbeta primers. The protocol was immunoSEQ multiplex PCR, while the TCRdb copy is restricted to in-frame clones and leaves out a portion. Seen here are around 110,000 clones, 82% observed once, and the top ten hold under 3.5%. The source material was PBMCs. The receptor source for this set is a man aged 25-45 years in good health and CMV-seropositive.

This chain joins TRBV2 and TRBJ2-7; 7 nucleotides match TRBD2. The CDR3 totals 13 residues. V trimming: 6 bases; J trimming: 1 base; junction bases outside the gene matches: 3. The V gene's germline CDR1 is SNHLY and CDR2 FYNNEI. CDR3 nucleotide sequence: TGTGCCAGCAGAGGGAGGGATTCCTACGAGCAGTACTTC. Translation: CASRGRDSYEQYF. The entire variable domain, with the rest obtained from reference TRBV2 and TRBJ2-7, is as follows: EPEVTQTPSHQVTQMGQEVILRCVPISNHLYFYWYRQILGQKVEFLVSFYNNEISEKSEIFDDQFSVERPDGSNFTLKIRSTKLEDSAMYFCASRGRDSYEQYFGPGTRLTVT.

The J gene is TRBJ2-3, the V gene TRBV7-3; D might be TRBD1 (6 bases). The CDR3 has 13 amino acids. Germline V gives CDR1 SGHTA, CDR2 FQGTGA. V was trimmed by 6 bases and J by 14 bases, leaving 21 bases between them. CDR3: CASSPTPGGGWYF. CDR3 bases: TGTGCCAGCAGTCCAACCCCTGGGGGCGGTTGGTATTTT.

This clone was detected a few times. The chain employs TRBV7-3 and TRBJ1-6; 8 nucleotides line up with TRBD1. Germline V gives CDR1 SGHTA, CDR2 FQGTGA. The V gene end was trimmed by 4 bases and the J gene end by 3 bases; junction bases not matched to a gene: 5. This CDR3 contains 16 residues. CDR3 bases: TGTGCCAGCAGCTCTTTTGGACAGGGCTATAATTCACCCCTCCACTTT. Amino acids: CASSSFGQGYNSPLHF.

This chain connects TRBV21-1 to TRBJ2-2; the DNA was not used to check the table's D call, TRBD1. TRBV21-1 is an annotated pseudogene. This CDR3 is built from 15 residues. The CDR3 DNA is TGTGCCAACGCGTCCAGGCAGGGTGATCCCGGGGAGCTGTTTTTT. Residues: CANASRQGDPGELFF.

The V gene is TRBV5-4, the J gene TRBJ2-3; D may be TRBD2 (5 bases). Trimming took off 4 bases at V and 1 base at J, with 7 bases between the two ends. The germline V gene encodes CDR1 SGHNT and CDR2 YYREEE (reference sequence). The CDR3 is 13 residues long. CDR3 DNA: TGTGCCAGCAGCATTAGCGGCACAGATACGCAGTATTTT. Amino acids: CASSISGTDTQYF.

The chain has TRBV2 and TRBJ2-2; maybe TRBD1 (6 bases). Trimming took 6 bases from V and 8 from J, leaving 22 bases between them. Germline CDR1 SNHLY, CDR2 FYNNEI. The CDR3 runs to 16 residues. CDR3 sequence (DNA): TGTGCCAGCAGCCTCCGGGACACCCGGCTTCGAGGGGAGCTGTTTTTT. Its protein is CASSLRDTRLRGELFF.

The rearrangement joins TRBV29-1 to TRBJ2-4; 7 bases match TRBD1. Germline trimming cut 1 base from V and 2 bases from J; bases unmatched to any gene: 2. Germline V gene sequence: CDR1 SQVTM, CDR2 ANQGSEA. The CDR3 length is 14 residues. For the CDR3, the DNA is TGCAGCGTTGAAGCACAGGGGACCAAAAACATTCAGTACTTC. The encoded protein is CSVEAQGTKNIQYF.

The V gene is TRBV29-1, the J gene TRBJ1-2; 11 nucleotides agree with TRBD1. V lost 6 bases and J lost 8; bases outside the gene matches: 8. The CDR3 is 13 amino acids. CDR1 and CDR2 from the germline V gene are SQVTM and ANQGSEA. The CDR3 DNA is TGCAGCGTCCCCGGGACAGGGGGATGGGGCTACACCTTC. This encodes CSVPGTGGWGYTF.

The chain couples TRBV7-8 to TRBJ1-1; maybe TRBD1 (6 bases). CDR1 SGHVS and CDR2 FQNEAQ come from the germline V gene. CDR3 length equals 15 residues. V lost 5 bases and J lost 2, with 15 bases in between. The DNA of the CDR3 is TGTGCCAGCAGCGCCTCGGGCAGGGGAAACACTGAAGCTTTCTTT. This encodes CASSASGRGNTEAFF.

The chain combines TRBV30 with TRBJ2-1; possibly TRBD1 for D (6 bases). Germline lookup yields CDR1 GTSNPN and CDR2 SVGIG (reference sequence). Trimming cost V 2 bases and J 4 bases, with 9 bases left between them. This CDR3 region has 13 residues. CDR3 in DNA: TGTGCCTGGAGTCAAGGACAGTACAATGAGCAGTTCTTC. This codes for CAWSQGQYNEQFF.